These 32 T cell receptor beta chains came from one sample sequenced in a study of blood T cell repertoires in COVID-19. Sequenced by immunoSEQ multiplex PCR; TCRdb stores in-frame clones only, minus some. The sample yields some 460,000 clones, roughly 87% seen once. Source material: PBMCs or T cells enriched from blood (not recorded which). These receptors came from a woman aged 18 to 35 with acute COVID-19.

V is TRBV4-1 and J is TRBJ2-7, with TRBD1 matching 9 bases. This CDR3 contains 15 residues. V lost 1 base and J lost 3; bases outside the gene matches: 4. Looked up from germline, CDR1 is MGHRA and CDR2 is YSYEKL. The CDR3 nucleotides read TGCGCCAGCAGCCAAGGAACAGGGGGCTACTACGAGCAGTACTTC. This encodes CASSQGTGGYYEQYF.

This chain connects TRBV5-1 to TRBJ2-1; 12 bases line up with TRBD2. V trimming: 6 bases; J trimming: 4 bases; junction bases outside the gene matches: 8. The CDR3 spans 16 residues. Germline assignment: CDR1 SGHRS and CDR2 YFSETQ. CDR3 in amino acids: CASTSSGGAPYNEQFF. The CDR3 coding sequence is TGCGCCAGCACTTCTAGCGGGGGGGCTCCGTACAATGAGCAGTTCTTC.

The rearrangement joins TRBV6-2 or TRBV6-3 to TRBJ1-6; D might be TRBD1 (6 bases). CDR1 MNHEY and CDR2 SVGEGT come from the germline V gene. Deletions cut 2 bases from V and 9 bases from J, with 14 bases between. CDR3 length: 15 amino acids. The CDR3 DNA is TGTGCCAGCAGTTACCCGGGACACGGTATTTCACCCCTCCACTTT. This codes for CASSYPGHGISPLHF.

The genes are TRBV6-5 and TRBJ2-1; D is possibly TRBD1 (5 bases). This CDR3 contains 15 residues. Germline loops: CDR1 MNHEY, CDR2 SVGAGI. Trimming pared 0 bases from V and 4 bases from J, leaving 10 bases between. The CDR3 bases are TGTGCCAGCAGTTACTCGCGGACACTTTACAATGAGCAGTTCTTC. It yields the protein CASSYSRTLYNEQFF.

This CDR3 is CASSDPSGGKTYNEQFF. CDR3 DNA sequence: TGTGCCAGCAGCGACCCTTCCGGCGGGAAAACCTACAATGAGCAGTTCTTC. The J gene is TRBJ2-1, the V gene TRBV9; TRBD2 is a possible D gene (6 bases). V was pared by 3 bases and J by 2 bases, with 18 bases between. There are 17 residues in the CDR3. CDR1 and CDR2 (germline): SGDLS, YYNGEE.

This rearrangement joins TRBV30 to TRBJ2-7; TRBD2 is a possible D gene (6 bases). The CDR3 runs 15 residues. The germline CDR1 and CDR2 sequences are GTSNPN and SVGIG (reference sequence). The V gene lost 2 bases and the J gene lost 7 bases, with 21 bases spanning the gap. CDR3 DNA: TGTGCCTGGAGTCGCCCGGACGGGAGACTCCGGGAGCAGTACTTC. Translated: CAWSRPDGRLREQYF.

The chain is built from TRBV6-5 and TRBJ1-1; unclear D gene. This CDR3 is built from 11 residues. The germline V and J ends were trimmed by 5 bases and 7 bases, with 8 bases remaining between them. Germline V lookup: CDR1 MNHEY, CDR2 SVGAGI. DNA of the CDR3: TGTGCCAGCAGTAGTTACAGTGAAGCTTTCTTT. It yields the protein CASSSYSEAFF.

This chain uses TRBV13 with TRBJ2-7; D is possibly TRBD2 (6 bases). This CDR3 spans 12 amino acids. The V gene lost 5 bases and the J gene lost 2 bases, with 7 bases spanning the gap. Germline lookup yields CDR1 PRHDT and CDR2 FYEKMQ (reference sequence). In nucleotides, the CDR3 is TGTGCCAGCAGCCCGGGGGCCTACGAGCAGTACTTC. Amino acids: CASSPGAYEQYF. Full variable domain (outside the CDR3, taken from reference TRBV13 and TRBJ2-7): AAGVIQSPRHLIKEKRETATLKCYPIPRHDTVYWYQQGPGQDPQFLISFYEKMQSDKGSIPDRFSAQQFSDYHSELNMSSLELGDSALYFCASSPGAYEQYFGPGTRLTVT.

Remarks on this clone: Other DNA sequences in this specimen translate into the identical CDR3. The genes are TRBV28 and TRBJ1-2; D is ambiguous. The CDR3 totals 12 residues. Germline V gives CDR1 MDHEN, CDR2 SYDVKM. V lost 3 bases and J 3 bases, leaving 5 bases between the germline ends. The CDR3 protein is CASSFRDYGYTF. The CDR3 DNA reads as TGTGCCAGCAGTTTTCGGGACTATGGCTACACCTTC.

The chain employs TRBV10-3 and TRBJ1-5; D not certain. The ends were cut back, 3 bases at V and 2 bases at J, with 11 bases in the middle. This CDR3 comprises 15 residues. The V gene's germline CDR1 is ENHRY and CDR2 SYGVKD. CDR3 in DNA: TGTGCCATCAGTGATAGGCAGGCCGGCAATCAGCCCCAGCATTTT. Translating gives CAISDRQAGNQPQHF.

This clone was observed a single time. The gene calls are TRBV5-4 and TRBJ2-5; a possible D gene is TRBD2 (5 bases). The CDR3 loop spans 16 amino acids. The V end was cut by 0 bases, the J end by 0 bases, with 12 bases between. Germline CDR1 is SGHNT and CDR2 is YYREEE (reference sequence). CDR3 loop: CASSLGSSSYQETQYF. CDR3 nucleotides: TGTGCCAGCAGCTTGGGGTCTAGCTCGTACCAAGAGACCCAGTACTTC.

Points on this clone: The same CDR3 is also encoded by other DNA sequences in this sample. J is TRBJ1-2 and V is TRBV5-1; 7 bases map to TRBD1. The CDR3 extends over 13 amino acids. Germline trimming cut 2 bases from V and 6 bases from J; bases unmatched to any gene: 4. Germline V lookup: CDR1 SGHRS, CDR2 YFSETQ. The CDR3 nucleotides read TGCGCCAGCAGCTTAGACAGGGCGAATGGCTACACCTTC. The encoded protein is CASSLDRANGYTF.

This chain links TRBV28 with TRBJ2-1; tentative D call: TRBD2 (6 bases). With 7 bases removed from V and 4 bases from J, the gap between germline ends came to 14 bases. Germline loops: CDR1 MDHEN, CDR2 SYDVKM. The CDR3 has 14 amino acids. The CDR3 sequence is CASIRGATYNEQFF. The CDR3 DNA reads as TGTGCCAGCATCCGCGGGGCGACATACAATGAGCAGTTCTTC.

This clone was detected only once. The chain recombines TRBV9 with TRBJ2-5, with 7 bases fitting TRBD2. J was trimmed by 1 base and V by 1 base; bases with no gene match: 1. This CDR3 comprises 14 residues. CDR1 is SGDLS, CDR2 YYNGEE, per germline. CDR3 residues: CASSVSGAQETQYF. The CDR3 bases are TGTGCCAGCAGCGTAAGCGGGGCCCAAGAGACCCAGTACTTC.

The V call is TRBV20-1, the J call TRBJ2-7; no reliable D call. The V gene lost 0 bases and the J gene lost 7 bases, with 7 bases spanning the gap. The CDR3 loop spans 11 amino acids. Germline CDR1 is DFQATT and CDR2 is SNEGSKA (reference sequence). The CDR3 nucleotides are TGCAGTGCTAGAGATCAGGTGGAGCAGTACTTC. Translated: CSARDQVEQYF.

This chain links TRBV18 with TRBJ1-6, with a weak D call TRBD1 (6 bases). The CDR3 is 16 amino acids. Germline loops: CDR1 KGHSH, CDR2 LQKENI. Trimming removed 3 bases at V and 5 bases at J, with 14 bases between. CDR3 coding DNA: TGTGCCAGCTCACCGCTCCGGGACACCCATAATTCACCCCTCCACTTT. Protein sequence: CASSPLRDTHNSPLHF. Supplemented by reference TRBV18 and TRBJ1-6, the full variable domain reads NAGVMQNPRHLVRRRGQEARLRCSPMKGHSHVYWYRQLPEEGLKFMVYLQKENIIDESGMPKERFSAEFPKEGPSILRIQQVVRGDSAAYFCASSPLRDTHNSPLHFGNGTRLTVT.

The chain recombines TRBV7-9 with TRBJ1-4; maybe TRBD1 (5 bases). The CDR3 runs 15 residues. The V end was cut by 2 bases, the J end by 4 bases, with 11 bases between. CDR1 and CDR2 (germline): SEHNR, FQNEAQ (reference sequence). The CDR3 DNA follows: TGTGCCAGCAGCTTACTGGGGACTTTTAATGAAAAACTGTTTTTT. Protein product: CASSLLGTFNEKLFF.

This clone was counted a few times. The V call is TRBV5-6, the J call TRBJ2-7, with TRBD2 as a possible D gene (5 bases). In germline, CDR1 is SGHDT, CDR2 YYEEEE. Deletions cut 7 bases from V and 3 bases from J, with 20 bases between. The CDR3 totals 15 residues. The CDR3 region is CASFRRSTISYEQYF. Here the CDR3 DNA reads TGTGCCAGCTTCCGTCGATCGACTATAAGCTACGAGCAGTACTTC.

The genes are TRBV7-9 and TRBJ1-2; 7 bases are shared with TRBD1. CDR1 is SEHNR, CDR2 FQNEAQ, per germline (reference sequence). V was pared by 2 bases and J by 4 bases, with 4 bases of the junction left unmatched. The CDR3 totals 14 residues. The CDR3 DNA reads TGTGCCAGCAGCTTAAACAGGGGATCCTATGGCTACACCTTC. Amino acid sequence: CASSLNRGSYGYTF.

The chain links TRBV5-1 to TRBJ2-7, with D tentatively TRBD2 (5 bases). In germline, CDR1 is SGHRS, CDR2 YFSETQ. This CDR3 contains 15 residues. The V and J ends lost 5 bases and 2 bases respectively, with 17 bases between them. This CDR3 reads CASRVRTQEAYEQYF. The CDR3 nucleotides are TGCGCCAGCAGGGTACGGACCCAGGAGGCCTACGAGCAGTACTTC.

The chain employs TRBV6-2 or TRBV6-3 and TRBJ2-3, with D perhaps matching TRBD2 (5 bases). This CDR3 spans 15 amino acids. V dropped 6 bases and J dropped 2 bases, with 15 bases sitting between them. Germline CDR1 reads MNHEY; CDR2 reads SVGEGT. The CDR3 DNA reads TGTGCCAGCAGCTCCACTAGAGGAGCCACAGATACGCAGTATTTT. This codes for CASSSTRGATDTQYF.

The V call is TRBV15, the J call TRBJ1-3; maybe TRBD1 (6 bases). In germline, CDR1 is LNHNV, CDR2 YYDKDF (reference sequence). Trimming removed 5 bases at V and 3 bases at J, with 11 bases between. The CDR3 sequence is 14 residues long. The DNA for the CDR3 is TGTGCCACCAGCGGAGGGGGAGGTGGAAACACCATATATTTT. It is translated as CATSGGGGGNTIYF.

The rearrangement links TRBV2 to TRBJ1-2; D might be TRBD1 (5 bases). CDR1 SNHLY and CDR2 FYNNEI come from the germline V gene. Trimming stripped 3 bases from V and 4 bases from J, with 9 bases between. The CDR3 has 13 residues. The CDR3 loop reads CASSEQGAYGYTF. The CDR3 DNA follows: TGTGCCAGCAGTGAGCAAGGGGCCTATGGCTACACCTTC.

The table lists this clone with a few counts. The V and J genes are TRBV14 and TRBJ1-5; 7 bases agree with TRBD1. CDR3 size: 17 residues. Germline values: CDR1 SGHDN, CDR2 FVKESK. Trimming cost V 2 bases and J 0 bases; bases outside gene matches: 7. Here the CDR3 DNA reads TGTGCCAGCAGCCAAAGAGGGGGCCCGGATAGCAATCAGCCCCAGCATTTT. Its protein product is CASSQRGGPDSNQPQHF.

V is TRBV19 and J is TRBJ2-7, with D possibly TRBD1 on 6 matching bases. Germline V gene sequence: CDR1 LNHDA, CDR2 SQIVND (reference sequence). This CDR3 is 14 amino acids long. Trimming left V 5 bases short and J 3 bases short, with 14 bases between. The CDR3 sequence is CASSDRWGFYEQYF. For the CDR3, the DNA is TGTGCCAGTAGTGACAGGTGGGGTTTCTACGAGCAGTACTTC. The variable domain in full, with the rest retrieved from reference TRBV19 and TRBJ2-7, is DGGITQSPKYLFRKEGQNVTLSCEQNLNHDAMYWYRQDPGQGLRLIYYSQIVNDFQKGDIAEGYSVSREKKESFPLTVTSAQKNPTAFYLCASSDRWGFYEQYFGPGTRLTVT.

The genes are TRBV6-5 and TRBJ1-1, with a weak D call TRBD1 (6 bases). CDR3 length: 14 amino acids. V was shortened by 6 bases and J by 3 bases, with 14 bases between the two germline ends. Germline loops: CDR1 MNHEY, CDR2 SVGAGI. The CDR3 nucleotides are TGTGCCAGCAGCCTACAGGGAGGGTACACTGAAGCTTTCTTT. Its protein product is CASSLQGGYTEAFF.

This sequence joins TRBV10-1 and TRBJ2-2; 7 nucleotides agree with TRBD1. This CDR3 is 16 amino acids long. V shed 4 bases, J shed 2 bases, and the junction held 7 bases outside the gene matches. Per the germline V gene, CDR1 is WNHNN and CDR2 is SYGVQD (reference sequence). The CDR3 reads CASSGTGVSNTGELFF. CDR3 in DNA: TGCGCCAGCAGTGGGACAGGCGTCAGTAACACCGGGGAGCTGTTTTTT.

This rearrangement joins TRBV4-1 to TRBJ2-7; D remains ambiguous. CDR3 length: 14 amino acids. Trimming removed 2 bases from V and 0 bases from J, with 8 bases in between. In germline, CDR1 is MGHRA, CDR2 YSYEKL. The CDR3, as DNA: TGCGCCAGCAGCCAACCGACACGCTCCTACGAGCAGTACTTC. The encoded protein is CASSQPTRSYEQYF.

This sequence joins TRBV28 and TRBJ1-2; perhaps TRBD1 as D (5 bases). V was trimmed by 1 base and J by 4 bases, leaving 13 bases between them. The CDR3 loop spans 15 amino acids. Germline V gene lookup returns CDR1 MDHEN and CDR2 SYDVKM. The CDR3 nucleotides read TGTGCCAGCAGTTTATTGGTCGGGGGTAGCTATGGCTACACCTTC. Amino acid sequence: CASSLLVGGSYGYTF.

The chain has TRBV5-1 and TRBJ1-2, with unresolved D. Trimming took off 2 bases at V and 2 bases at J, with 7 bases between the two ends. The germline V gene has CDR1 SGHRS and CDR2 YFSETQ. The length of the CDR3 is 13 residues. CDR3 in amino acids: CASSFWENYGYTF. The CDR3 nucleotides read TGCGCCAGCAGCTTCTGGGAGAACTATGGCTACACCTTC.

The CDR3 region has the DNA TGTGCCAGCTCCCCGACAGGGGTAGATGGCTACACCTTC. Amino acid sequence: CASSPTGVDGYTF. This rearrangement joins TRBV18 to TRBJ1-2; 8 bases fit TRBD1. CDR1 and CDR2 from the germline V gene are KGHSH and LQKENI. The V gene end was trimmed by 6 bases and the J gene end by 6 bases; junction bases not matched to a gene: 6. This CDR3 is 13 amino acids long.

This clone was detected only once. The V call is TRBV29-1, the J call TRBJ2-3, with D possibly being TRBD1 (6 bases). Trimming shortened V by 7 bases and J by 6 bases, and 20 bases separated the two germline ends. The CDR3 has 14 amino acids. CDR1 is SQVTM, CDR2 ANQGSEA, per germline. The CDR3 sequence is CSGTGTTSHDTQYF. Written as DNA, the CDR3 is TGCAGCGGCACCGGGACAACCAGCCATGATACGCAGTATTTT.